These 22 T cell receptor beta chains came from one sample sequenced in a study of siplizumab effects on memory and regulatory T cells. TCRdb keeps only in-frame clones here, not all; method: immunoSEQ multiplex PCR. This sample has some 100,000 clones, with 91% found just once. Sequenced: CD4+ T cells sorted from blood. These receptors were collected from a human donor in good health. Some clones in this sample may be carry-over from other donors' samples.

V usage is TRBV30 and J usage is TRBJ1-2; 10 nucleotides line up with TRBD1. Losses at the gene ends were 1 base for V and 4 bases for J; bases not matched to a gene: 3. Germline V CDR1 and CDR2: GTSNPN, SVGIG (reference sequence). This CDR3 comprises 14 residues. The CDR3: CAWSGDRGGYGYTF. The CDR3 DNA follows: TGTGCCTGGAGTGGGGACAGGGGCGGCTATGGCTACACCTTC.

This chain links TRBV28 with TRBJ2-7; D is perhaps TRBD1 (5 bases). V lost 6 bases to trimming and J lost 1 base, with 16 bases between them. The CDR3 length is 15 residues. Germline CDR1 reads MDHEN; CDR2 reads SYDVKM. The CDR3 nucleotides read TGTGCCAGCAGGCCGTCCCCCCAGGGTTCCTACGAGCAGTACTTC. Translation: CASRPSPQGSYEQYF.

Notes on this clone: This may stem from a read error, because a much larger clone lies one nucleotide away. The sample holds other DNA sequences that translate to the same CDR3. The chain employs TRBV14 and TRBJ1-1; no definite D call. The CDR3 runs 13 residues. The germline gives CDR1 SGHDN, CDR2 FVKESK. Trimming took off 2 bases at V and 5 bases at J, with 9 bases between the two ends. In nucleotides, the CDR3 is TGTGCCAGCAGCCAATCCCCCAGGACTGAAGCTTTCTTT. Amino acids: CASSQSPRTEAFF.

This chain uses TRBV5-1 with TRBJ2-1; 15 bases fit TRBD2. The V gene's germline CDR1 is SGHRS and CDR2 YFSETQ. The CDR3 consists of 18 residues. V trimming: 0 bases; J trimming: 5 bases; junction bases outside the gene matches: 6. The CDR3 sequence: CASSLAPGLAGGNNEQFF. The CDR3 region has the DNA TGCGCCAGCAGCTTGGCTCCGGGACTAGCGGGAGGTAACAATGAGCAGTTCTTC.

The J gene is TRBJ1-4, the V gene TRBV28, with D unclear. Trimming shortened V by 7 bases and J by 8 bases, and 17 bases separated the two germline ends. The CDR3 covers 14 residues. Germline CDR1 is MDHEN and CDR2 is SYDVKM. The CDR3, as DNA: TGTGCCAGCAAGATAGGACCGGGCGGGGAAAAACTGTTTTTT. Translated, it gives CASKIGPGGEKLFF.

This clone was counted once. This sequence joins TRBV15 and TRBJ2-7, with no clear D. The germline V gene encodes CDR1 LNHNV and CDR2 YYDKDF (reference sequence). This CDR3 has 15 residues. V was pared by 5 bases and J by 2 bases, with 16 bases between. The CDR3 here is CATSANTGQTYEQYF. The CDR3 DNA sequence: TGTGCCACCAGCGCCAACACCGGGCAAACCTACGAGCAGTACTTC.

J is TRBJ1-2 and V is TRBV19; D call uncertain. The CDR3 is made up of 14 amino acids. V lost 6 bases and J lost 8, with 19 bases in between. The germline gives CDR1 LNHDA, CDR2 SQIVND (reference sequence). The CDR3 here is CASSLTRGMGGYTF. CDR3 sequence (DNA): TGTGCCAGTAGCCTGACGAGAGGGATGGGGGGCTACACCTTC.

This clone is a singleton in its sample. This chain uses TRBV15 with TRBJ1-1, with D unresolved. This CDR3 has 13 residues. Germline V gene sequence: CDR1 LNHNV, CDR2 YYDKDF (reference sequence). V lost 6 bases to trimming and J lost 1 base, with 9 bases between them. CDR3 amino acids: CATSARENTEAFF. The CDR3 nucleotides read TGTGCCACCAGTGCCCGGGAGAACACTGAAGCTTTCTTT.

The chain employs TRBV29-1 and TRBJ2-3, with 8 nucleotides matching TRBD1. This CDR3 spans 12 amino acids. Germline V gives CDR1 SQVTM, CDR2 ANQGSEA. V trimming: 7 bases; J trimming: 5 bases; junction bases outside the gene matches: 5. Here the CDR3 reads CSGSGQGDTQYF. The DNA for the CDR3 is TGCAGCGGGAGTGGACAGGGAGATACGCAGTATTTT.

The gene calls are TRBV7-2 and TRBJ2-1; the D call may be TRBD1 or TRBD2 (5 bases each). CDR3 length equals 14 residues. V lost 2 bases and J lost 9, with 14 bases in between. Germline CDR1 SGHTA, CDR2 FQGNSA. In DNA, the CDR3 is TGTGCCAGCAGCTTAATTGGGACCCCCGGTGAGCAGTTCTTC. Protein product: CASSLIGTPGEQFF.

The CDR3 region is CSVRGGGQPLNTGELFF. In DNA, the CDR3 is TGCAGCGTGCGGGGGGGAGGGCAGCCCCTGAACACCGGGGAGCTGTTTTTT. The J gene is TRBJ2-2, the V gene TRBV29-1, with 9 bases fitting TRBD2. V was clipped by 6 bases and J by 1 base; unmatched bases: 12. Germline values: CDR1 SQVTM, CDR2 ANQGSEA. CDR3 size: 17 residues.

The chain couples TRBV6-1 to TRBJ1-1; D call uncertain. Between the trimmed V and J ends, which lost 6 bases and 8 bases, there was a span of 13 bases. CDR3 length: 12 amino acids. From germline, CDR1 is MNHNS and CDR2 SASEGT. Written as DNA, the CDR3 is TGTGCCAGCAGGGATGGCGTCTTAGAAGCTTTCTTT. Protein: CASRDGVLEAFF.

This clone was picked up a small number of times. CDR3 sequence reads: CAWRQGKFGHTQYF. In DNA form, the CDR3 reads TGTGCCTGGAGGCAGGGTAAATTTGGACATACGCAGTATTTT. This chain links TRBV30 with TRBJ2-3, with D possibly being TRBD1 (5 bases). The CDR3 has 14 amino acids. Germline V CDR1 and CDR2: GTSNPN, SVGIG (reference sequence). Trimming removed 3 bases from V and 7 bases from J, with 17 bases in between.

The CDR3 loop reads CASTSWNEQFF. CDR3 DNA: TGTGCCAGCACTTCTTGGAATGAGCAGTTCTTC. The chain couples TRBV28 to TRBJ2-1; unclear D gene. The CDR3 is made up of 11 amino acids. V was trimmed by 7 bases and J by 7 bases, leaving 8 bases between them. Germline assignment: CDR1 MDHEN and CDR2 SYDVKM.

The gene calls are TRBV5-8 and TRBJ2-1, with 8 positions matching TRBD1. V trimming: 3 bases; J trimming: 13 bases; junction bases outside the gene matches: 9. The germline V gene has CDR1 SGHTS and CDR2 YDEGEE. CDR3 length equals 13 residues. CDR3 coding DNA: TGTGCCAGCAGCTCTCCCCGGGACAGGTCCCAGTTCTTC. Amino acid sequence: CASSSPRDRSQFF.

The chain carries TRBV5-1 and TRBJ2-1; 9 bases map to TRBD2. The germline V gene has CDR1 SGHRS and CDR2 YFSETQ. Unmatched junction bases numbered 10, after V lost 5 bases and J lost 7 bases. The CDR3 covers 15 residues. The CDR3 region is CASRGAGGPGNEQFF. CDR3 DNA: TGCGCCAGCAGGGGGGCGGGAGGGCCAGGTAATGAGCAGTTCTTC.

This CDR3 is CASSYPSVGSTDTQYF. The CDR3 region has the DNA TGTGCCAGCAGTTACCCCTCGGTGGGGAGCACAGATACGCAGTATTTT. The chain recombines TRBV6-6 with TRBJ2-3; D gene ambiguous. The germline CDR1 and CDR2 sequences are MNHNY and SVGAGI (reference sequence). The germline V and J ends were trimmed by 2 bases and 0 bases, with 12 bases remaining between them. The CDR3 sequence is 16 residues long.

J is TRBJ1-4 and V is TRBV5-4; no definite D call. CDR3 length: 15 residues. The germline gives CDR1 SGHNT, CDR2 YYREEE (reference sequence). The V and J ends lost 4 bases and 5 bases respectively, with 15 bases between them. The CDR3 protein is CASSLDGGLNEKLFF. The CDR3 DNA is TGTGCCAGCAGCCTGGATGGAGGTCTAAATGAAAAACTGTTTTTT.

CDR3 nucleotides: TGTGCCAGCAGCGGACATATCGTCCCTAAAAACACTGAAGCTTTCTTT. Residues: CASSGHIVPKNTEAFF. The chain combines TRBV28 with TRBJ1-1, with a weak D call TRBD1 (5 bases). The CDR3 sequence is 16 residues long. Germline V gene sequence: CDR1 MDHEN, CDR2 SYDVKM. V lost 6 bases to trimming and J lost 2 bases, with 19 bases between them.

The J gene is TRBJ2-7, the V gene TRBV10-3; 8 bases align to TRBD2. The CDR3 is made up of 15 amino acids. CDR1 and CDR2 from the germline V gene are ENHRY and SYGVKD. V lost 3 bases, J lost 2 bases, and 6 bases stayed unmatched. The CDR3 nucleotides are TGTGCCATCAGTGACCACAGCGGGAGTCCCTACGAGCAGTACTTC. Its protein product is CAISDHSGSPYEQYF.

The gene calls are TRBV5-8 and TRBJ1-1, with D possibly being TRBD1 (6 bases). The CDR3 totals 14 residues. Per germline, CDR1 SGHTS and CDR2 YDEGEE. V was clipped by 3 bases and J by 1 base, with 10 bases between them. CDR3 DNA sequence: TGTGCCAGCAGCTGGGGGCACAGGAACACTGAAGCTTTCTTT. Amino acid sequence: CASSWGHRNTEAFF.

This chain uses TRBV19 with TRBJ2-7; 9 bases are shared with TRBD1. The germline V gene encodes CDR1 LNHDA and CDR2 SQIVND (reference sequence). V lost 8 bases and J lost 1; bases outside the gene matches: 6. CDR3 size: 14 residues. CDR3 in DNA: TGTGCCAGTGGTACCGGGACAGGGTCCTACGAGCAGTACTTC. This sequence encodes CASGTGTGSYEQYF.